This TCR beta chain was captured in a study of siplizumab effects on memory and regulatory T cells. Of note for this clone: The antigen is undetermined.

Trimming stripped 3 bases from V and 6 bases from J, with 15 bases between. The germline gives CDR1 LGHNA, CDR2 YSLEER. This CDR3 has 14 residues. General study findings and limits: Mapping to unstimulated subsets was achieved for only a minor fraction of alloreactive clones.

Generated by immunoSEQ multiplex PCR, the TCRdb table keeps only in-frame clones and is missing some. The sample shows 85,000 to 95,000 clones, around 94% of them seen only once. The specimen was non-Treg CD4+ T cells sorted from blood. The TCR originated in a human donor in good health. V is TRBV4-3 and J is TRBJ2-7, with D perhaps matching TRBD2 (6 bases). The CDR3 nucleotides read TGCGCCAGCAGCCAGTCCGGGAGTAACGGCGAGCAGTACTTC. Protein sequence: CASSQSGSNGEQYF.